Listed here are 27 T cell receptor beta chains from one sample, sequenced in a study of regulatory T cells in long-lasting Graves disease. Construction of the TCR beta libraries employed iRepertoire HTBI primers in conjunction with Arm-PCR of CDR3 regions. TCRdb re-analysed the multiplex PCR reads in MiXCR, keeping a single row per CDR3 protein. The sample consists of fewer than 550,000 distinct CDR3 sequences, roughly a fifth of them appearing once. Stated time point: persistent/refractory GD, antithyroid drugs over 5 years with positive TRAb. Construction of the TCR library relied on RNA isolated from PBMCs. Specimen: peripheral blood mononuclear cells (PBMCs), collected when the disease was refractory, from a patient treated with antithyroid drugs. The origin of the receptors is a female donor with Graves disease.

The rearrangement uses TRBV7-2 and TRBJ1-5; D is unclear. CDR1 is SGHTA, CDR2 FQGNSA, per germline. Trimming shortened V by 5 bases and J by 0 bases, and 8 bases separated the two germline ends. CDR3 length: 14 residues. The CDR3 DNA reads TGTGCCAGCAGCCCCCCCTATAGCAATCAGCCCCAGCATTTT. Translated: CASSPPYSNQPQHF.

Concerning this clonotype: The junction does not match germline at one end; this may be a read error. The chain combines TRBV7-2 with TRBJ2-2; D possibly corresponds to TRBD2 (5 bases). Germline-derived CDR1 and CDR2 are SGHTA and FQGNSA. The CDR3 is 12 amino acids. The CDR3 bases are TGTGCCAGCAGCTTAGGGACCGGGGAGCTGGTTTTT. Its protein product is CASSLGTGELVF.

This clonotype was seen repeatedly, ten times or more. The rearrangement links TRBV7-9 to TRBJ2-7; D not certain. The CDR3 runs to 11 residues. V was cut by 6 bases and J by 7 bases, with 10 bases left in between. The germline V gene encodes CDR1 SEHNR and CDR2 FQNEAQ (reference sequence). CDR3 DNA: TGTGCCAGCAGTTTGGGGAATGAGCAGTACTTC. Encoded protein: CASSLGNEQYF.

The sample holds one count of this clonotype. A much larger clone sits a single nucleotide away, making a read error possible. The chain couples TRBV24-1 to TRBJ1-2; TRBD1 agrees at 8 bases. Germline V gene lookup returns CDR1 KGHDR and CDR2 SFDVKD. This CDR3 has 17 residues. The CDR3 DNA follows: TGTGCCACCAGTGATTTAAACAGGGGGAAAGCTAACTATGGCTGCACCTTC. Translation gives CATSDLNRGKANYGCTF.

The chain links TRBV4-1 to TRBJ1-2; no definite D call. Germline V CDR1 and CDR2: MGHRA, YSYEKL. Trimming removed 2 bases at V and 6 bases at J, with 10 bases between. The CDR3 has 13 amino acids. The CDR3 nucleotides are TGCGCCAGCAGCCAACCCCCAGGTGATGGCTACACCTTC. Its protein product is CASSQPPGDGYTF.

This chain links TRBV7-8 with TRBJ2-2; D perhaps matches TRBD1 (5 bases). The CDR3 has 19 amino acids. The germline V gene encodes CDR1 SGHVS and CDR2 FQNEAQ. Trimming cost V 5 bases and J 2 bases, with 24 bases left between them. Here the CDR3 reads CASSLIWSGAWGNTGELFF. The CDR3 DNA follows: TGTGCCAGCAGCCTAATCTGGAGTGGGGCCTGGGGAAACACCGGGGAGCTGTTTTTT.

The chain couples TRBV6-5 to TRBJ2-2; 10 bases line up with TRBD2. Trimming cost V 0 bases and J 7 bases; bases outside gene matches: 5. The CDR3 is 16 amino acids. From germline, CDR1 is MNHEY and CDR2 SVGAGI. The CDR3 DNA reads TGTGCCAGCAGTTACTCGATAGCGGGGGGCCTCGGGGAGCTGTTTTTT. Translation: CASSYSIAGGLGELFF.

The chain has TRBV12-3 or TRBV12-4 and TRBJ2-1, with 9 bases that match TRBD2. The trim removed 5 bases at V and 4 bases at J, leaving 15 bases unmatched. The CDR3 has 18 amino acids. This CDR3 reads CASSPLSGGPSSYNEQFF. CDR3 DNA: TGTGCCAGCAGTCCCCTTAGCGGGGGCCCCTCCTCATACAATGAGCAGTTCTTC.

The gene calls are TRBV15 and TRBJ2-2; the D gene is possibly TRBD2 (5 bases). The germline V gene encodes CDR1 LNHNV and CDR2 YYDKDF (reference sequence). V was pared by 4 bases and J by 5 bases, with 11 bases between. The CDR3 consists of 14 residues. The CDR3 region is CATSTYGETGELFF. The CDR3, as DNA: TGTGCCACCAGCACCTACGGGGAAACCGGGGAGCTGTTTTTT. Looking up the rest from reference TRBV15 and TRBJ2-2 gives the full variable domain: DAMVIQNPRYQVTQFGKPVTLSCSQTLNHNVMYWYQQKSSQAPKLLFHYYDKDFNNEADTPDNFQSRRPNTSFCFLDIRSPGLGDTAMYLCATSTYGETGELFFGEGSRLTVL.

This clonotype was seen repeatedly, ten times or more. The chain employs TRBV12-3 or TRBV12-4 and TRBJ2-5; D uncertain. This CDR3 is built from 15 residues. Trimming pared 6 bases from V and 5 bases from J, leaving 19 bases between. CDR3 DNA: TGTGCCAGCAGCCCAACCGGCCCCAACGGGGAGACCCAGTACTTC. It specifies CASSPTGPNGETQYF.

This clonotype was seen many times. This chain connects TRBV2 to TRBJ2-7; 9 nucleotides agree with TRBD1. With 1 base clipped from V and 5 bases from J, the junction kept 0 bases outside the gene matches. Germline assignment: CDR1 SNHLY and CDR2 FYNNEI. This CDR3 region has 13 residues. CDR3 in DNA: TGTGCCAGCAGTGAAGGGGACAGGGACGAGCAGTACTTC. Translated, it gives CASSEGDRDEQYF.

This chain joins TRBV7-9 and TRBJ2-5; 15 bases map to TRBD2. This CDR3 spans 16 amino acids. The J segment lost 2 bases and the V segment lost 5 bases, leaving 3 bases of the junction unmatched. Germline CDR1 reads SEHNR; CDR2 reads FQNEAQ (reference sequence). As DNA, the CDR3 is TGTGCCAGCAGCGGCGGACTAGCGGGGGGGCAAGAGACCCAGTACTTC. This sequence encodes CASSGGLAGGQETQYF. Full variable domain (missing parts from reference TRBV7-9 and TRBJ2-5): DTGVSQNPRHKITKRGQNVTFRCDPISEHNRLYWYRQTLGQGPEFLTYFQNEAQLEKSRLLSDRFSAERPKGSFSTLEIQRTEQGDSAMYLCASSGGLAGGQETQYFGPGTRLLVL.

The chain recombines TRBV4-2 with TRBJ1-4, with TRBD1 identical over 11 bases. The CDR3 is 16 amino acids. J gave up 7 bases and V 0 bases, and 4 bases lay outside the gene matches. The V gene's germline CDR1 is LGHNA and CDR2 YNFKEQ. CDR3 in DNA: TGTGCCAGCAGCCAAGATCCTGGGACAGGGGGTGAAAAACTGTTTTTT. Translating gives CASSQDPGTGGEKLFF.

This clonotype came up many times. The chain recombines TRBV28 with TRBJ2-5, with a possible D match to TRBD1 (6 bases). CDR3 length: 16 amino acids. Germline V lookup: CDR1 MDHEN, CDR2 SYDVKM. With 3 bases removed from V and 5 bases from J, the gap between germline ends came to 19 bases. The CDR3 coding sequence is TGTGCCAGCAGTTTGAACACCCGGGACACTTCGGAGACCCAGTACTTC. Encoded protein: CASSLNTRDTSETQYF.

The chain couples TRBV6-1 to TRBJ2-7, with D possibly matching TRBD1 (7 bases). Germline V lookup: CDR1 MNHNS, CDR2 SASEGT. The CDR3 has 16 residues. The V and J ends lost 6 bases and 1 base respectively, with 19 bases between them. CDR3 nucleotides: TGTGCCAGCAGCGACCGACAGGGAGGAACTTCCTACGAGCAGTACTTC. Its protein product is CASSDRQGGTSYEQYF.

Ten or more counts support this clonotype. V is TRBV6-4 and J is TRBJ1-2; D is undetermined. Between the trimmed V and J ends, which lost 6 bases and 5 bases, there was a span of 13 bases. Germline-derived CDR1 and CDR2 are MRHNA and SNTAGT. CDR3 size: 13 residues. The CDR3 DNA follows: TGTGCCAGCAGCCCTGAAGGGTTATATGGCTACACCTTC. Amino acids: CASSPEGLYGYTF.

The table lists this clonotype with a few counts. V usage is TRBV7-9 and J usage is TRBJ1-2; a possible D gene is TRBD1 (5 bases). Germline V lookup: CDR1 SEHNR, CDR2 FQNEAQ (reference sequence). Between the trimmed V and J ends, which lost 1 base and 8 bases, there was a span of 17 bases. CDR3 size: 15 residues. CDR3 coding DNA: TGTGCCAGCAGCTTAGTTTTGGGGGAAGTTGGGGGCTACACCTTC. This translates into CASSLVLGEVGGYTF.

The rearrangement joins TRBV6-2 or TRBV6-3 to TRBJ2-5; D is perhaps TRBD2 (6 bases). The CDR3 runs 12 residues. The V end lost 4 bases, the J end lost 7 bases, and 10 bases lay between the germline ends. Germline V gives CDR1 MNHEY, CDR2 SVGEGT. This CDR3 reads CASSWGVGTQYF. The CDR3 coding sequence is TGTGCCAGCAGTTGGGGGGTGGGGACCCAGTACTTC.

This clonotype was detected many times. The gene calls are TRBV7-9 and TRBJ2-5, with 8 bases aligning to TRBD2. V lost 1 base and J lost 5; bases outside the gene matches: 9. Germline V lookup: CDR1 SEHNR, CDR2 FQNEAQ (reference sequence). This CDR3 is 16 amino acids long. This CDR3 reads CASSLDREGGSETQYF. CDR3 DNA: TGTGCCAGCAGCTTAGACCGGGAGGGCGGGTCGGAGACCCAGTACTTC.

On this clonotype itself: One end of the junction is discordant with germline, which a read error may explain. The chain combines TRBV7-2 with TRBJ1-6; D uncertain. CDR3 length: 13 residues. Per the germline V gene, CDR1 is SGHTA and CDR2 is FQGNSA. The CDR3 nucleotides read TGTGCCAGCAGCTTAAAGATCGAATCACTCCTCCACTTT. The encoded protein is CASSLKIESLLHF.

CDR3 DNA sequence: TGTGCCAGTAAGAACGCTTCCCCGGGCAACACTGAAGCTTTCTTT. Protein: CASKNASPGNTEAFF. The chain recombines TRBV19 with TRBJ1-1, with no clear D. There are 15 residues in the CDR3. Germline-derived CDR1 and CDR2 are LNHDA and SQIVND (reference sequence). V dropped 7 bases and J dropped 2 bases, with 17 bases sitting between them.

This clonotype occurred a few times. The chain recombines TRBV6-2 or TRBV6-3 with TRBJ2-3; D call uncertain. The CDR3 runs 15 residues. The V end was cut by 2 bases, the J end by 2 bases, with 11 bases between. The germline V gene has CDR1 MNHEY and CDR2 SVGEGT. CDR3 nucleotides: TGTGCCAGCAGTTACCTCGACTCATACACAGATACGCAGTATTTT. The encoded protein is CASSYLDSYTDTQYF.

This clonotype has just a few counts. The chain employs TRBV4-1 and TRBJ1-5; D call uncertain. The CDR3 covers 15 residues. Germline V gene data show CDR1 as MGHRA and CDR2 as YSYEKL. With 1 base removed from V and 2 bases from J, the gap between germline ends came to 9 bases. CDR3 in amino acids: CASSQGQWGNQPQHF. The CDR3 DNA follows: TGCGCCAGCAGCCAAGGGCAGTGGGGCAATCAGCCCCAGCATTTT.

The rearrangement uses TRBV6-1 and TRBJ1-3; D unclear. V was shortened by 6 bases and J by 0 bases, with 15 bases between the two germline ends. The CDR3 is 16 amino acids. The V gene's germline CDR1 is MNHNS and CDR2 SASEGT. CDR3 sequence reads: CASSKYSLSSGNTIYF. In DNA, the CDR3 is TGTGCCAGCAGCAAATACAGCTTGAGCTCTGGAAACACCATATATTTT.

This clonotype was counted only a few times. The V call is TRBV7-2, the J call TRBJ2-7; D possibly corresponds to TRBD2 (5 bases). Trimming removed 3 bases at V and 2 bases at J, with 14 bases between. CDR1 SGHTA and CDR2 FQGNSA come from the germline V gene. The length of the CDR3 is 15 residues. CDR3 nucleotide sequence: TGTGCCAGCAGCTTCAGTCCGGACTGGGCCTACGAGCAGTACTTC. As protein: CASSFSPDWAYEQYF.

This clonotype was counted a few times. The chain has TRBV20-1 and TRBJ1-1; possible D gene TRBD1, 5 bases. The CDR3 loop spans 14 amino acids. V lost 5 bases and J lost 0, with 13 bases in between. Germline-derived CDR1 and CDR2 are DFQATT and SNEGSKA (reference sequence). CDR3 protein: CSAPHWGMNTEAFF. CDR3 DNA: TGCAGTGCTCCCCATTGGGGGATGAACACTGAAGCTTTCTTT.

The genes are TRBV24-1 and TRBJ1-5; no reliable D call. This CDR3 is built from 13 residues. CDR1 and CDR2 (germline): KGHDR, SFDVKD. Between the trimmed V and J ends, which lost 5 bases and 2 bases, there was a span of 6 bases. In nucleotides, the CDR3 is TGTGCCACCAGTGTCGCAGGCAATCAGCCCCAGCATTTT. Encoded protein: CATSVAGNQPQHF.